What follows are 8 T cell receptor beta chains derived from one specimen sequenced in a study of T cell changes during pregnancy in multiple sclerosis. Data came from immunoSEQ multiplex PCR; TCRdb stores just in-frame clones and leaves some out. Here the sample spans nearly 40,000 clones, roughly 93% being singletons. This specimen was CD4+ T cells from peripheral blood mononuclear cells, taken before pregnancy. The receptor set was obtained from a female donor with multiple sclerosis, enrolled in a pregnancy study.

CDR3 sequence: CASSAMASYEQYF. Here the CDR3 DNA reads TGTGCCAGCAGTGCGATGGCTTCCTACGAGCAGTACTTC. The chain is built from TRBV2 and TRBJ2-7; D gene unclear. Trimming removed 4 bases from V and 1 base from J, with 8 bases in between. Germline loops: CDR1 SNHLY, CDR2 FYNNEI. There are 13 residues in the CDR3.

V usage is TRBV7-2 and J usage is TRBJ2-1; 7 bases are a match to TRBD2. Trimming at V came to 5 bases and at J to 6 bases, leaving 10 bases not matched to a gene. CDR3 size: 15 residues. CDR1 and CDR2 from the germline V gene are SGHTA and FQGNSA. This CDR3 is CASSRIPGGGNEQFF. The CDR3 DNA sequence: TGTGCCAGCAGCCGAATTCCGGGGGGTGGCAATGAGCAGTTCTTC.

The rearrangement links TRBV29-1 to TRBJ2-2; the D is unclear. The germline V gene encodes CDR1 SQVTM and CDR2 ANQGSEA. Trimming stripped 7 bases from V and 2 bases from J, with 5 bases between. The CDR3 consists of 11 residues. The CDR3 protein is CSGRNTGELFF. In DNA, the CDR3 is TGCAGCGGTAGAAACACCGGGGAGCTGTTTTTT.

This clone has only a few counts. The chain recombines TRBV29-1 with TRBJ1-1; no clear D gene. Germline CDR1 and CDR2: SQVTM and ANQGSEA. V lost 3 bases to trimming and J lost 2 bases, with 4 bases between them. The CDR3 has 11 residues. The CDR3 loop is CSVDGNTEAFF. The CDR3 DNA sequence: TGCAGCGTTGATGGCAACACTGAAGCTTTCTTT.

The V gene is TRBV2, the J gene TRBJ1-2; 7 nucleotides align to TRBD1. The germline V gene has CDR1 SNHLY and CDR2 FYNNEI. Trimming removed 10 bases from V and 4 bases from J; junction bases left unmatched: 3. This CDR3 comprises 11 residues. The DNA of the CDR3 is TGTGCCAAAGGGACAGCCTATGGCTACACCTTC. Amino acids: CAKGTAYGYTF.

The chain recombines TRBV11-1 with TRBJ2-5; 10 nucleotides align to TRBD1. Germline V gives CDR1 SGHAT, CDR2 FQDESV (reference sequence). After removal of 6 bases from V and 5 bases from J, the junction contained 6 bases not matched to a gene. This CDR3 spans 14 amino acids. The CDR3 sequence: CASRKGQGTETQYF. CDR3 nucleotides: TGTGCCAGCAGAAAGGGACAGGGGACGGAGACCCAGTACTTC.

DNA for the CDR3: TGTGCCAGCAGCCAAGGACTAGCGGGAGTTTCTTACGAGCAGTACTTC. Protein product: CASSQGLAGVSYEQYF. V is TRBV11-2 and J is TRBJ2-7; 13 positions match TRBD2. The CDR3 consists of 16 residues. Germline V gives CDR1 SGHAT, CDR2 FQNNGV. The V segment lost 5 bases and the J segment 4 bases; nucleotides outside the gene matches: 8.

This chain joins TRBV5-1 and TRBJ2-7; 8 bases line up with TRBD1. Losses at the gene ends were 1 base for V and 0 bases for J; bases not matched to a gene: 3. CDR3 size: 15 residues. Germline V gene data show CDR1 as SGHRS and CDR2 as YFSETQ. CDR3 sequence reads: CASSLRTGGSYEQYF. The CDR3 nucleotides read TGCGCCAGCAGCTTGCGTACAGGGGGCTCCTACGAGCAGTACTTC.